Listed here are 3 T cell receptor beta chains from one sample, sequenced in a study of blood T cells in healthy people across ages. Primers used in a second PCR of roughly 7 to 12 cycles were a sample-barcoded 5' primer and a J-beta primer mix. TCRdb passed the 5' RACE reads through MiXCR, listing each CDR3 protein once. This repertoire shows about 1.4 million distinct CDR3 sequences, approximately 59% found once; its top ten account for about 6.7%. Material: blood. The receptor source for this set is a man aged 18 to 35 in good health.

This sequence joins TRBV20-1 and TRBJ2-1; no clear D. The CDR3 extends over 12 amino acids. Trimming stripped 6 bases from V and 10 bases from J, with 16 bases between. Germline assignment: CDR1 DFQATT and CDR2 SNEGSKA (reference sequence). The CDR3 DNA follows: TGCAGTGCCTCTGGTAGCTGGTGGGAGCAGTTCTTC. It is translated as CSASGSWWEQFF.

The chain employs TRBV6-5 and TRBJ2-7; the match to TRBD2 covers 8 bases. With 7 bases clipped from V and 3 bases from J, the junction kept 14 bases outside the gene matches. This CDR3 is built from 16 residues. Germline assignment: CDR1 MNHEY and CDR2 SVGAGI. This chain's CDR3 is CASKRGISDFYYEQYF. The CDR3 DNA is TGTGCCAGCAAGCGGGGGATTTCGGATTTCTACTACGAGCAGTACTTC.

The chain uses TRBV6-1 and TRBJ2-5; TRBD2 might be the D (5 bases). CDR1 and CDR2 from the germline V gene are MNHNS and SASEGT. The CDR3 sequence is 11 residues long. V shed 7 bases and J shed 11 bases, with 14 bases lying between them. The CDR3 region has the DNA TGTGCCAGCATCCAGACTATCAAGCAGTACTTC. The encoded protein is CASIQTIKQYF.